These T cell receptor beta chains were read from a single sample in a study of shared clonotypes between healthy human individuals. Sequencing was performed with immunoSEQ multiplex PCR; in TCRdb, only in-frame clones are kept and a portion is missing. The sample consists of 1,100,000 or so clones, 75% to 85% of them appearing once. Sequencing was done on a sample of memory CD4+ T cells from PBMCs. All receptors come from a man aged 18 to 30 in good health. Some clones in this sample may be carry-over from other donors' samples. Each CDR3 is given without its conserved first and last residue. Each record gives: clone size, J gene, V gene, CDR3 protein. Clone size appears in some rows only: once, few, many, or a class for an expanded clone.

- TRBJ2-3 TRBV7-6 ASSSWASTDTQY
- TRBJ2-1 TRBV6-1 ASSESRGVYEQF
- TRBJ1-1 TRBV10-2 ASRERGTEAF
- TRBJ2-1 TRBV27 ASSRLAGGYNEQF
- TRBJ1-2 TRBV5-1 ASSLQDTNYGYT
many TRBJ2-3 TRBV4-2 ASSQLSGGSTDTQY
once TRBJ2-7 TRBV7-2 ASSAYSGYEQY
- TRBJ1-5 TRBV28 ASSPLGTGFSGNQPQH
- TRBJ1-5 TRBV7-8 ASSLVSGYNQPQH
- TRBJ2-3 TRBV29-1 SVEVGGRGTDTQY
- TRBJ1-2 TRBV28 ASSSNTGIGSYGYT
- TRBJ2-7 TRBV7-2 ASSSGTASYEQY
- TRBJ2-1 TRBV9 ASIASFDRGHQF
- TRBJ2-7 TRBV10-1 ANRGKGVYEQY
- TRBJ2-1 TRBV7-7 ASSSSSGRDNEQF
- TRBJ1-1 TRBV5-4 ASSLPGEANTEAF
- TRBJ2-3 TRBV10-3 AISPKREIADTQY
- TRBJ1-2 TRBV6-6 ASSLDRDRRYGYT
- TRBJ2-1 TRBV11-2 ASSLDSNPGHPPYNEQF
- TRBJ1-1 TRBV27 ASSLTRGDTEAF
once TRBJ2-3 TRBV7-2 ASGNRGHTDTQY
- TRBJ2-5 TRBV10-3 AISSTGEETQY
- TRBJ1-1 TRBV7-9 ASSPDRRNTEAF
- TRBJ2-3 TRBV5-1 ASSLIGVPGTDTQY
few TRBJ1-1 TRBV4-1 ASSPQRGSTEAF
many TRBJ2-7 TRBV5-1 ASKAGGGSYEQY
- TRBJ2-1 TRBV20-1 SASQGDEQF
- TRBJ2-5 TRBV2 ASSPGLQGETQY
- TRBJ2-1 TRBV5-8 ASGRTLDGYNEQF
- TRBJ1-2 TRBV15 ATSRDGRFGHT
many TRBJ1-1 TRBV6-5 ASSYSRSVTEAF
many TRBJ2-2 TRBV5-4 ASSLAGLNTGELF
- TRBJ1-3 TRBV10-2 ASSESALGRNTIY
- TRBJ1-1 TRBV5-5 ASSLPGTLLNTEAF
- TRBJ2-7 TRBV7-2 ASSLDRVRSLYEQY
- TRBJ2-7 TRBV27 ASSSTGLAGGPFYEQY
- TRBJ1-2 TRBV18 ASSPYRGLGDYGYT
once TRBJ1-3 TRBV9 ASSVGGGFSGNTIY
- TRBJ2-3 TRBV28 ASSLGGSRLDTQY
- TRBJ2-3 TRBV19 ASSIPTSGGGDTQY
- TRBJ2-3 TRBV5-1 ASSSGQAADTQY
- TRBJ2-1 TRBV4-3 ASSRGIRNYNEQF
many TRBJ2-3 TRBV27 ASSTPKRSDTQY
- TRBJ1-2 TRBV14 ASSQGERLGYT
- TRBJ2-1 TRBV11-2 ASAPLGSGRYNEQF
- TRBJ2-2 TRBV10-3 AIRDHPGLAEDTGELF
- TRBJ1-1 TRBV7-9 ASSFQGFTEAF
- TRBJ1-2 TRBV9 ASSPRTKNYGYT
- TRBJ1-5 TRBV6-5 ASRPRGGNQPQH
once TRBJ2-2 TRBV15 ATSRPPRALLAGVSGELF
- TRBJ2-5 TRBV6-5 ASRRTSGRAETQY
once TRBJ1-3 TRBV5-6 ASSLGQGGSFGSGNTIY
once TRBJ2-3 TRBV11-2 ASSTLGADTQY
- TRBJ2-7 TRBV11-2 ASSWPGQGTYEQY
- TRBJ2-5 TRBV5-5 ASSPRTGKGGTQY
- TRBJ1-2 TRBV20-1 SARTGNGYT
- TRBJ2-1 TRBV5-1 ASSLVGQGFTEQF
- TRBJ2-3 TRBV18 ASSPQSGGTDTQY
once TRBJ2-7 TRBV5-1 ASSSRDASQGSYEQY
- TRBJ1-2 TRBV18 ASPPETGFGYT